This TCR beta chain was found in a study of cytomegalovirus exposure and HLA in healthy donors. Study results and caveats: Confirmation in vitro established that a few CMV-associated chains were specific for CMV antigens. The majority of TCR sequences were rare, yet some public TCRs appeared in many donors.

Sequenced by immunoSEQ multiplex PCR; TCRdb stores in-frame clones only, minus some. Of 160,000 or so clones in the sample, 84% were seen once. Trimming stripped 2 bases from V and 5 bases from J, with 4 bases between. The CDR3 consists of 10 residues. CDR1 is DFQATT, CDR2 SNEGSKA, per germline (reference sequence). Details on this clone: Its specificity is unknown.

This chain joins TRBV20-1 and TRBJ2-7; D gene unclear. This receptor was obtained from a young man in good health and CMV-seropositive. Sequenced: PBMCs. CDR3 region: CSARRDEQYF. CDR3 DNA: TGCAGTGCTAGACGTGACGAGCAGTACTTC.